These 30 T cell receptor beta chains share one sample of origin, sequenced in a study of cytotoxic CD8 clonotypes in ibrutinib-treated CLL. Here immunoSEQ multiplex PCR was the method, and the copy in TCRdb shows in-frame clones only, minus some. The repertoire holds 200,000 to 250,000 clones, with 70% as singletons. The sequences come from PBMCs, collected after 12 months of ibrutinib treatment. The receptor source for this set is a human donor with chronic lymphocytic leukemia.

The gene calls are TRBV2 and TRBJ1-2, with D uncertain. Germline loops: CDR1 SNHLY, CDR2 FYNNEI. CDR3 size: 13 residues. The V and J ends lost 7 bases and 0 bases respectively, with 9 bases between them. The DNA of the CDR3 is TGTGCCAGCATGATACGGGCTAACTATGGCTACACCTTC. Amino acids: CASMIRANYGYTF. Drawing the rest from reference TRBV2 and TRBJ1-2, the complete variable domain is EPEVTQTPSHQVTQMGQEVILRCVPISNHLYFYWYRQILGQKVEFLVSFYNNEISEKSEIFDDQFSVERPDGSNFTLKIRSTKLEDSAMYFCASMIRANYGYTFGSGTRLTVV.

In this sample, this clone turned up many times. The chain carries TRBV18 and TRBJ2-1; D is ambiguous. V was cut by 3 bases and J by 7 bases, with 16 bases left in between. Germline V gene lookup returns CDR1 KGHSH and CDR2 LQKENI. CDR3 length: 15 residues. The CDR3 DNA sequence: TGTGCCAGCTCACCGGCAGCACGGCCGTGGAATGAGCAGTTCTTC. The encoded protein is CASSPAARPWNEQFF.

This clone was counted between two and nine times. The V call is TRBV2, the J call TRBJ2-3; the D is unclear. Trimming left V 7 bases short and J 7 bases short, with 9 bases between. CDR1 is SNHLY and CDR2 is FYNNEI in the germline V gene. This CDR3 is built from 11 residues. This CDR3 reads CASMVHNTQYF. The CDR3 DNA sequence: TGTGCCAGCATGGTGCATAATACGCAGTATTTT.

The chain joins TRBV27 to TRBJ2-5; no definite D call. V was trimmed by 2 bases and J by 5 bases, leaving 9 bases between them. Germline V CDR1 and CDR2: MNHEY, SMNVEV (reference sequence). The CDR3 has 13 residues. CDR3 nucleotides: TGTGCCAGCAGTTTAGAGGCTTGGGAGACCCAGTACTTC. It encodes CASSLEAWETQYF.

The chain links TRBV7-3 to TRBJ2-5; the D is unclear. Germline V gives CDR1 SGHTA, CDR2 FQGTGA. CDR3 length: 13 amino acids. V shed 2 bases and J shed 5 bases, with 9 bases lying between them. The CDR3 region has the DNA TGTGCCAGCAGCTTAGGGCTCGGGGAGACCCAGTACTTC. Protein sequence: CASSLGLGETQYF.

The chain uses TRBV2 and TRBJ2-5; D tentatively fits TRBD1 or TRBD2 (6 bases each). Per the germline V gene, CDR1 is SNHLY and CDR2 is FYNNEI. V shed 8 bases and J shed 4 bases, with 26 bases lying between them. This CDR3 has 17 residues. CDR3 amino acids: CASCGVLRTRGGETQYF. The CDR3 nucleotides are TGTGCCAGCTGCGGGGTTCTCAGGACCAGGGGAGGAGAGACCCAGTACTTC.

The V gene is TRBV30, the J gene TRBJ1-5, with D unresolved. The germline CDR1 and CDR2 sequences are GTSNPN and SVGIG (reference sequence). This CDR3 is built from 16 residues. Trimming left V 1 base short and J 0 bases short, with 13 bases between. The CDR3 DNA is TGTGCCTGGAGTGACGGGTGGGGTTATAGCAATCAGCCCCAGCATTTT. Translated: CAWSDGWGYSNQPQHF.

This clone was found a few times. The J gene is TRBJ2-7, the V gene TRBV7-6; unclear D gene. The CDR3 extends over 13 amino acids. V lost 3 bases to trimming and J lost 3 bases, with 9 bases between them. CDR1 and CDR2 from the germline V gene are SGHVS and FNYEAQ. CDR3: CASSFLSFYEQYF. CDR3 nucleotides: TGTGCCAGCAGCTTTTTATCGTTCTACGAGCAGTACTTC.

The chain has TRBV5-1 and TRBJ1-5; 7 nucleotides match TRBD1. J was trimmed by 4 bases and V by 4 bases; bases with no gene match: 2. The CDR3 runs to 13 residues. Germline CDR1 is SGHRS and CDR2 is YFSETQ. This CDR3 reads CASSRDSNQPQHF. CDR3 coding DNA: TGCGCCAGCAGCCGGGACAGTAATCAGCCCCAGCATTTT. Based on the CDR3 plus reference TRBV5-1 and TRBJ1-5, the full variable domain is KAGVTQTPRYLIKTRGQQVTLSCSPISGHRSVSWYQQTPGQGLQFLFEYFSETQRNKGNFPGRFSGRQFSNSRSEMNVSTLELGDSALYLCASSRDSNQPQHFGDGTRLSIL.

This clone has just one count. The chain couples TRBV9 to TRBJ2-2; the D is unclear. Germline CDR1 is SGDLS and CDR2 is YYNGEE. The CDR3 totals 11 residues. Trimming took off 3 bases at V and 6 bases at J, with 3 bases between the two ends. CDR3 DNA sequence: TGTGCCAGCAGCGACCCCGGGGAGCTGTTTTTT. This gives the protein CASSDPGELFF.

The genes are TRBV27 and TRBJ1-5; D remains ambiguous. The germline gives CDR1 MNHEY, CDR2 SMNVEV (reference sequence). Trimming removed 2 bases from V and 2 bases from J, with 10 bases in between. The CDR3 consists of 15 residues. CDR3 nucleotide sequence: TGTGCCAGCAGTTTAGGTCAGGACGGCAATCAGCCCCAGCATTTT. This sequence encodes CASSLGQDGNQPQHF.

The V gene is TRBV19, the J gene TRBJ1-1, with D uncertain. CDR1 is LNHDA, CDR2 SQIVND, per germline (reference sequence). This CDR3 spans 15 amino acids. Trimming left V 0 bases short and J 5 bases short, with 13 bases between. CDR3 in amino acids: CASSIDHRLQTEAFF. The CDR3 nucleotides are TGTGCCAGTAGTATAGACCACAGACTTCAAACTGAAGCTTTCTTT.

The chain joins TRBV9 to TRBJ2-7, with TRBD1 matching over 7 bases. This CDR3 comprises 14 residues. Germline V lookup: CDR1 SGDLS, CDR2 YYNGEE. With 0 bases clipped from V and 6 bases from J, the junction kept 6 bases outside the gene matches. CDR3 sequence (DNA): TGTGCCAGCAGCGTAGAATTAGGGGGCGGCGAGCAGTACTTC. The encoded protein is CASSVELGGGEQYF.

This chain links TRBV30 with TRBJ1-5; weak D call: TRBD1 (5 bases). Trimming stripped 2 bases from V and 7 bases from J, with 18 bases between. This CDR3 comprises 15 residues. Germline CDR1 reads GTSNPN; CDR2 reads SVGIG (reference sequence). CDR3 in amino acids: CAWSPPGGTYQPQHF. The CDR3 DNA follows: TGTGCCTGGAGTCCCCCCGGGGGGACTTACCAGCCCCAGCATTTT.

The chain recombines TRBV7-9 with TRBJ1-1; no clear D gene. V was cut by 2 bases and J by 6 bases, with 10 bases left in between. Germline CDR1 and CDR2: SEHNR and FQNEAQ (reference sequence). The CDR3 sequence is 13 residues long. CDR3 DNA sequence: TGTGCCAGCAGCTTATCCCTACTGGCTGAAGCTTTCTTT. This encodes CASSLSLLAEAFF.

The CDR3 bases are TGTGCCAGCAGCTTAGTGTCCAAGGGCTACACCTTC. Protein: CASSLVSKGYTF. The gene calls are TRBV7-9 and TRBJ1-2; D is unclear. V dropped 1 base and J dropped 8 bases, with 8 bases sitting between them. The CDR3 covers 12 residues. From germline, CDR1 is SEHNR and CDR2 FQNEAQ (reference sequence). Full variable domain (rest looked up from reference TRBV7-9 and TRBJ1-2): DTGVSQNPRHKITKRGQNVTFRCDPISEHNRLYWYRQTLGQGPEFLTYFQNEAQLEKSRLLSDRFSAERPKGSFSTLEIQRTEQGDSAMYLCASSLVSKGYTFGSGTRLTVV.

This clone was seen repeatedly, ten times or more. The chain combines TRBV7-6 with TRBJ1-6; no definite D call. The CDR3 runs to 15 residues. V was trimmed by 1 base and J by 7 bases, leaving 11 bases between them. Germline CDR1 is SGHVS and CDR2 is FNYEAQ. The CDR3 region has the DNA TGTGCCAGCAGCTTAGTTGGATTAGGAAATTCACCCCTCCACTTT. Residues: CASSLVGLGNSPLHF.

The chain couples TRBV7-2 to TRBJ2-4, with 12 bases fitting TRBD1. The junction had 6 bases not matched to a gene; V was cut back by 5 bases and J by 1 base. Per the germline V gene, CDR1 is SGHTA and CDR2 is FQGNSA. The CDR3 length is 17 residues. The CDR3 loop is CASSPVGTGGAKNIQYF. CDR3 in DNA: TGTGCCAGCAGCCCGGTCGGGACAGGGGGCGCCAAAAACATTCAGTACTTC.

V gene TRBV30 combines with J gene TRBJ1-5; D gene ambiguous. The CDR3 is made up of 13 amino acids. CDR1 is GTSNPN, CDR2 SVGIG, per germline (reference sequence). V was trimmed by 2 bases and J by 3 bases, leaving 8 bases between them. This CDR3 reads CAWSIQDNQPQHF. CDR3 in DNA: TGTGCCTGGAGTATCCAGGACAATCAGCCCCAGCATTTT.

This sequence joins TRBV28 and TRBJ1-2; no reliable D call. Deletions cut 2 bases from V and 1 base from J, with 11 bases between. The CDR3 has 15 residues. Germline values: CDR1 MDHEN, CDR2 SYDVKM. The CDR3 region has the DNA TGTGCCAGCAGTTTAGGGTCCCTCCTTAACTATGGCTACACCTTC. Encoded protein: CASSLGSLLNYGYTF.

This clone has a handful of counts. The rearrangement links TRBV5-6 to TRBJ1-2, with D unclear. CDR1 is SGHDT and CDR2 is YYEEEE in the germline V gene. V was pared by 4 bases and J by 7 bases, with 11 bases between. This CDR3 comprises 12 residues. CDR3 amino acids: CASSVGYFGYTF. The CDR3 DNA sequence: TGTGCCAGCAGCGTGGGGTATTTTGGCTACACCTTC.

This clone was recorded a few times. The chain joins TRBV7-6 to TRBJ1-2; D is uncertain. V gave up 2 bases and J gave up 2 bases, with 9 bases separating them. The CDR3 consists of 14 residues. The germline V gene encodes CDR1 SGHVS and CDR2 FNYEAQ. The chain's CDR3 is CASSLSRVNYGYTF. Here the CDR3 DNA reads TGTGCCAGCAGCTTATCACGGGTAAACTATGGCTACACCTTC.

CDR3 protein: CASSDDRDRGYAEAFF. In DNA, the CDR3 is TGTGCCAGCAGTGATGACCGGGACAGGGGGTACGCTGAAGCTTTCTTT. The V call is TRBV2, the J call TRBJ1-1, with 11 bases identical to TRBD1. J gave up 6 bases and V 3 bases, and 9 bases lay outside the gene matches. The germline CDR1 and CDR2 sequences are SNHLY and FYNNEI. The length of the CDR3 is 16 residues.

The sample holds one count of this clone. This CDR3 reads CASGLVEGGGTQHF. The CDR3 bases are TGTGCTAGTGGTTTGGTTGAGGGTGGGGGGACCCAGCATTTT. The chain combines TRBV12-5 with TRBJ1-5, with D possibly matching TRBD1 (5 bases). The CDR3 is made up of 14 amino acids. Trimming removed 0 bases at V and 11 bases at J, with 14 bases between. CDR1 and CDR2 from the germline V gene are LGHNT and FRNRAP.

The V gene is TRBV7-9, the J gene TRBJ1-5, with a tentative D call TRBD1 (6 bases). Germline loops: CDR1 SEHNR, CDR2 FQNEAQ (reference sequence). This CDR3 contains 18 residues. V was cut by 0 bases and J by 4 bases, with 19 bases left in between. Here the CDR3 reads CASSLAKIGDIINQPQHF. The CDR3 nucleotides read TGTGCCAGCAGCTTAGCTAAAATAGGGGACATCATAAATCAGCCCCAGCATTTT.

This chain joins TRBV2 and TRBJ2-7; D may be TRBD2 (5 bases). Germline V lookup: CDR1 SNHLY, CDR2 FYNNEI. CDR3 size: 12 residues. Trimming cost V 7 bases and J 1 base, with 8 bases left between them. The CDR3 coding sequence is TGTGCCAGCAAGGGAGATTCCTACGAGCAGTACTTC. Protein product: CASKGDSYEQYF. The entire variable domain, with the rest obtained from reference TRBV2 and TRBJ2-7, is as follows: EPEVTQTPSHQVTQMGQEVILRCVPISNHLYFYWYRQILGQKVEFLVSFYNNEISEKSEIFDDQFSVERPDGSNFTLKIRSTKLEDSAMYFCASKGDSYEQYFGPGTRLTVT.

CDR3 region: CAWSVRYGYTF. The DNA for the CDR3 is TGTGCCTGGAGTGTACGCTATGGCTACACCTTC. This chain connects TRBV30 to TRBJ1-2; D remains unclear. This CDR3 contains 11 residues. The germline CDR1 and CDR2 sequences are GTSNPN and SVGIG (reference sequence). V was shortened by 0 bases and J by 4 bases, with 3 bases between the two germline ends.

This clone was recorded once. The chain uses TRBV4-1 and TRBJ2-3, with D tentatively TRBD2 (6 bases). Between the trimmed V and J ends, which lost 0 bases and 0 bases, there was a span of 10 bases. Germline lookup yields CDR1 MGHRA and CDR2 YSYEKL. The CDR3 totals 16 residues. The DNA for the CDR3 is TGCGCCAGCAGCCAAGATCGGACTACTAGCACAGATACGCAGTATTTT. Translating it yields CASSQDRTTSTDTQYF.

The table lists this clone with a count of one. The chain employs TRBV7-3 and TRBJ1-1, with a tentative D call TRBD1 (5 bases). V gave up 7 bases and J gave up 6 bases, with 30 bases separating them. The CDR3 runs to 18 residues. Germline CDR1 reads SGHTA; CDR2 reads FQGTGA. CDR3 nucleotide sequence: TGTGCCAGCACCCCGACTGGGGGAGGGGTAGGGCGGTTTGCTGAAGCTTTCTTT. This encodes CASTPTGGGVGRFAEAFF.

The chain links TRBV2 to TRBJ2-7; 7 positions match TRBD2. V shed 6 bases and J 3 bases; nucleotides not matched to a gene: 8. Germline V gene data show CDR1 as SNHLY and CDR2 as FYNNEI. This CDR3 comprises 14 residues. CDR3 amino acids: CASSPGLVVYEQYF. The CDR3 DNA is TGTGCCAGCAGCCCTGGACTAGTGGTCTACGAGCAGTACTTC.